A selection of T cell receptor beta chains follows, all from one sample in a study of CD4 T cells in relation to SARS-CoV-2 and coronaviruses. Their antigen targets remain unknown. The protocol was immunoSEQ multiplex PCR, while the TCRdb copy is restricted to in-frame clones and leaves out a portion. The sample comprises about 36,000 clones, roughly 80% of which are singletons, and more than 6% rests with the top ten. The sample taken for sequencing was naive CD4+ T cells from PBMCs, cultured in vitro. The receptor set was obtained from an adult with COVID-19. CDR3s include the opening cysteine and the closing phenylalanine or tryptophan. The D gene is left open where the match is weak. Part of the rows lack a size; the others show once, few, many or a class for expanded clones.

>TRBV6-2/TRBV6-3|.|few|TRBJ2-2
TGTGCCAGCAGTTACTCGAGCTCGGCCGGGGAGCTGTTTTTT
CASSYSSSAGELFF
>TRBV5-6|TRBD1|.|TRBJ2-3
TGTGCCAGCAGCGCAATTGGGTGGGACAGTACTAGCACAGATACGCAGTATTTT
CASSAIGWDSTSTDTQYF
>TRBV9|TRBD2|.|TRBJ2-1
TGTGCCAGCAGCCCCATGGGCGGGAGTTCCGATGAGCAGTTCTTC
CASSPMGGSSDEQFF
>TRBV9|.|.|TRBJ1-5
TGTGCCAGCAGCCAGAATAATCAGCCCCAGCATTTT
CASSQNNQPQHF
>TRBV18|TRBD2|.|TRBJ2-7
TGTGCCAGCTCACCTAGAGGGACTAGCAAAACCTACGAGCAGTACTTC
CASSPRGTSKTYEQYF
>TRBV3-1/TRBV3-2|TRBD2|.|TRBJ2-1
TGTGCCAGCAGCCAATCGACTAGCGGGAGAGTACTGTTCTTC
CASSQSTSGRVLFF
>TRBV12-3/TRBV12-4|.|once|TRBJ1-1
TGTGCCAGCAGTCAGCTTCGGAACACTGAAGCTTTCTTT
CASSQLRNTEAFF
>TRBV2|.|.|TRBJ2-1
TGTGCCAGCAGTGAGAGCCTCAATGAGCAGTTCTTC
CASSESLNEQFF
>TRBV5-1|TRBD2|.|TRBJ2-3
TGCGCCAGCCGGATGGCGGGAGGGCCGCGCACAGATACGCAGTATTTT
CASRMAGGPRTDTQYF
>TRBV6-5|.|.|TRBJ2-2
TGTGCCAGCATCCTGTACACCGGGGAGCTGTTTTTT
CASILYTGELFF
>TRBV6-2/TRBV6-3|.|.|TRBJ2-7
TGTGCCAGCAGTTACCCGGGACTTTCCTACGAGCAGTACTTC
CASSYPGLSYEQYF
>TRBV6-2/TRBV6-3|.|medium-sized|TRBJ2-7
TGTGCCAGCAGTTACGGGACTGACTCCTACGAGCAGTACTTC
CASSYGTDSYEQYF
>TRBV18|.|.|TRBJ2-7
TGTGCCAGCTCACCAAGGCTTAGAGCCTACGAGCAGTACTTC
CASSPRLRAYEQYF
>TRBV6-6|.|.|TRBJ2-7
TGTGCCAGCAGCCCTACTGCCCAGGACTCGTTCTACGAGCAGTACTTC
CASSPTAQDSFYEQYF
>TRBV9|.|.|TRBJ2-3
TGTGCCAGCAGCGACTTGTTTACAGATACGCAGTATTTT
CASSDLFTDTQYF
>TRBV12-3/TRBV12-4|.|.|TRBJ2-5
TGTGCCAGCAGTTTGTTTCGCCAAGAGACCCAGTACTTC
CASSLFRQETQYF
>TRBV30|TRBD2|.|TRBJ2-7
TGTGCCTGCGCATCGGGGGGCTCCTACGAGCAGTACTTC
CACASGGSYEQYF
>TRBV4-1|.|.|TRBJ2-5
TGCGCCAGCAGCCTGAGACCCGGCGGCGGCCTGCAAGAGACCCAGTACTTC
CASSLRPGGGLQETQYF
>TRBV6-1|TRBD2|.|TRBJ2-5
TGTGCCAGCAGTGATTTAGCGGGAGGACAAGAGACCCAGTACTTC
CASSDLAGGQETQYF
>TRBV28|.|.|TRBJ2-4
TGTGCCAGCAGCAGAAACTCCCCAGCCAACATTCAGTACTTC
CASSRNSPANIQYF
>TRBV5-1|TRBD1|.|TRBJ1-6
TGCGCCAGCAGCCACGACAGGGTGGGTAATTCACCCCTCCACTTT
CASSHDRVGNSPLHF
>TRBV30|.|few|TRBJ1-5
TGTGCCTGGAGTCCCGGGAGCAATCAGCCCCAGCATTTT
CAWSPGSNQPQHF
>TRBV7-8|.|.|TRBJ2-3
TGTGCCAGCAGCTTAGTCGGAGACCACACAGATACGCAGTATTTT
CASSLVGDHTDTQYF
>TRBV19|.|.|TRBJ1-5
TGTGCCAGTAGTGGGGTTAGTGATAGCAATCAGCCCCAGCATTTT
CASSGVSDSNQPQHF
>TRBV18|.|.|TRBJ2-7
TGTGCCAGCTCACGAAGGGGGACTACTATCTACGAGCAGTACTTC
CASSRRGTTIYEQYF
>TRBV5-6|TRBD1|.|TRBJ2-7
TGTGCCAGCAACCTACAGGGGGCCCTGCACGAGCAGTACTTC
CASNLQGALHEQYF
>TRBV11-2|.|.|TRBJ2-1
TGTGCCAGCAGCTTAGATCGGTCCGATGAGCAGTTCTTC
CASSLDRSDEQFF
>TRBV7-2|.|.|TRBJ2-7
TGTGCCAGCAGTTTTCCCCAATCCCATAGGGCCTACGAGCAGTACTTC
CASSFPQSHRAYEQYF
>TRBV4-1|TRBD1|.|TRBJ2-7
TGCGCCAGCAGCCAAGATCCAGGGGGCCCATCCTACGAGCAGTACTTC
CASSQDPGGPSYEQYF
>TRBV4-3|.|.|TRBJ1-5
TGCGCCAGCAGCCAAGATAGGGGGTATCAGCCCCAGCATTTT
CASSQDRGYQPQHF
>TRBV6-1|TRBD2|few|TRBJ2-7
TGTGCCAGCAGTGAAGGGGCTAGCGGGAGTTACGAGCAGTACTTC
CASSEGASGSYEQYF
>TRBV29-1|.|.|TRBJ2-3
TGCAGCGTTGAAGATTGGGGCAGGACCATTAGCACAGATACGCAGTATTTT
CSVEDWGRTISTDTQYF
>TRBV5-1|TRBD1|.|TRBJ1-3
TGCGCCAGCAGCCGGGACCCCACAGGGGACTCTGGAAACACCATATATTTT
CASSRDPTGDSGNTIYF
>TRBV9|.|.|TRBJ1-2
TGTGCCAGCAGCGTTGACAGGAACTATGGCTACACCTTC
CASSVDRNYGYTF
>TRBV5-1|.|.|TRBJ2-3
TGCGCCAGCAGCGCTAGACTAGGTGGCACAGATACGCAGTATTTT
CASSARLGGTDTQYF
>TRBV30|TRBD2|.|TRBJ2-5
TGTGCCTGGCGACTAGCGGGAGGGTGGGAGACCCAGTACTTC
CAWRLAGGWETQYF
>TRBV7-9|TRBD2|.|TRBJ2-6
TGTGCCAGCAGCAATATTAGCGGGCCACCAATATTCTGGGGAGGGGCCAACGTCCTGACTTTC
CASSNISGPPIFWGGANVLTF
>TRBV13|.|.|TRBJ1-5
TGTGCCAGCAGCAAGGGTGGCAATCAGCCCCAGCATTTT
CASSKGGNQPQHF
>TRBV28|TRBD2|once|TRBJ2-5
TGTGCCAGCAGCACCCTTGCTAGCGGAAGACAAGAGACCCAGTACTTC
CASSTLASGRQETQYF
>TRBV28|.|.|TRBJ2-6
TGTGCCAGCAGCCCGGGACTCTCGAGGGCCAACGTCCTGACTTTC
CASSPGLSRANVLTF
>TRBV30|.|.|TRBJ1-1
TGTGCCTGGGGTCGACGGGGTGAAGCTTTCTTT
CAWGRRGEAFF
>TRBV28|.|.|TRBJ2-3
TGTGCCAGCAGTTTAGTGTGGGGCACCAGACTTCTTAGCACAGATACGCAGTATTTT
CASSLVWGTRLLSTDTQYF
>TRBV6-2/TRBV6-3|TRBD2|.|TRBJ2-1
TGTGCCAGCAGTACAACCGGGACTAGCGGGATTTGTGAGCAGTTCTTC
CASSTTGTSGICEQFF
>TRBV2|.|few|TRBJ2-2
TGTGCCAGCAGTGAAGGGTGGGCCGGGGAGCTGTTTTTT
CASSEGWAGELFF
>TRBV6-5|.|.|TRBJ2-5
TGTGCCAGCAGGACAGGAATCCAAGAGACCCAGTACTTC
CASRTGIQETQYF
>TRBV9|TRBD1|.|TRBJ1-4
TGTGCCAGCAGCGCCGGACAGGCCGATAATGAAAAACTGTTTTTT
CASSAGQADNEKLFF